The 17 T cell receptor beta chains below were found in one sample sequenced in a study of blood T cell repertoires in COVID-19. The data were produced by immunoSEQ multiplex PCR, yet TCRdb's version contains in-frame clones alone and is incomplete. The sample has about 180,000 clones, 88% seen once. The sequencing sample was made of PBMCs or T cells enriched from blood (not recorded which). The receptors shown here come from a woman aged 18 to 35 who had recovered from COVID-19.

The chain employs TRBV19 and TRBJ1-2, with 7 bases lining up with TRBD1. Per germline, CDR1 LNHDA and CDR2 SQIVND (reference sequence). This CDR3 region has 15 residues. Unmatched junction bases numbered 5, after V lost 4 bases and J lost 0 bases. The CDR3 bases are TGTGCCAGTAGTAGAGGGACAGTCGCTAACTATGGCTACACCTTC. Translated, it gives CASSRGTVANYGYTF.

The chain's CDR3 is CASSGGGTEAFF. CDR3 nucleotide sequence: TGTGCCAGCAGCGGGGGCGGTACTGAAGCTTTCTTT. The V and J genes are TRBV9 and TRBJ1-1; D is perhaps TRBD1 (5 bases). Germline lookup yields CDR1 SGDLS and CDR2 YYNGEE. The V and J ends lost 3 bases and 5 bases respectively, with 8 bases between them. The CDR3 runs 12 residues.

The chain is built from TRBV18 and TRBJ1-3; 10 bases are shared with TRBD1. This CDR3 comprises 14 residues. V shed 8 bases, J shed 2 bases, and the junction held 3 bases outside the gene matches. The V gene's germline CDR1 is KGHSH and CDR2 LQKENI. CDR3 nucleotide sequence: TGTGCCAGCACGACAGGGGGCACTGGAAACACCATATATTTT. It is translated as CASTTGGTGNTIYF.

This chain connects TRBV7-2 to TRBJ2-3; 8 nucleotides match TRBD2. With V trimmed by 5 bases and J by 8 bases, 6 bases remained unmatched. The CDR3 has 13 amino acids. Germline V gene data show CDR1 as SGHTA and CDR2 as FQGNSA. CDR3 protein: CASSPGGVPTQYF. In DNA, the CDR3 is TGTGCCAGCAGCCCGGGGGGGGTCCCTACGCAGTATTTT.

J is TRBJ1-6 and V is TRBV30; 7 positions agree with TRBD1. CDR3 length: 13 amino acids. Trimming took 5 bases from V and 4 from J; bases not matched to a gene: 2. CDR1 is GTSNPN, CDR2 SVGIG, per germline (reference sequence). The CDR3 region is CAWRGQYNSPLHF. The CDR3 DNA reads TGTGCCTGGCGGGGACAGTATAATTCACCCCTCCACTTT.

In this sample, this clone turned up once. The rearrangement links TRBV6-4 to TRBJ2-1; 7 bases are a match to TRBD2. The ends lost 8 bases at V and 7 bases at J; junction bases unmatched: 14. Germline-derived CDR1 and CDR2 are MRHNA and SNTAGT. The CDR3 runs to 15 residues. CDR3 residues: CASSSGAGEGNEQFF. The CDR3 bases are TGTGCCAGCTCCTCCGGCGCGGGAGAAGGGAATGAGCAGTTCTTC.

V and J are TRBV28 and TRBJ1-6; D is ambiguous. Germline CDR1 MDHEN, CDR2 SYDVKM. The CDR3 sequence is 15 residues long. Trimming pared 8 bases from V and 1 base from J, leaving 12 bases between. Written as DNA, the CDR3 is TGTGCCAGCCGTAGTCCTCGTTCCTATAATTCACCCCTCCACTTT. Amino acid sequence: CASRSPRSYNSPLHF.

The chain joins TRBV5-4 to TRBJ1-5, with D tentatively TRBD1 (5 bases). CDR1 is SGHNT, CDR2 YYREEE, per germline (reference sequence). CDR3 length equals 14 residues. V lost 2 bases and J lost 3, with 9 bases in between. Here the CDR3 reads CASSLQGVNQPQHF. The CDR3 DNA is TGTGCCAGCAGCTTACAAGGGGTCAATCAGCCCCAGCATTTT.

The chain is built from TRBV10-2 and TRBJ2-3; possibly TRBD1 for D (6 bases). V was shortened by 0 bases and J by 4 bases, with 17 bases between the two germline ends. CDR3 size: 17 residues. The germline V gene has CDR1 WSHSY and CDR2 SAAADI. In DNA, the CDR3 is TGCGCCAGCAGTGAGTCCCCTGGGGGCGGTGTATCAGATACGCAGTATTTT. Its translation is CASSESPGGGVSDTQYF.

The chain combines TRBV6-5 with TRBJ1-2, with D uncertain. CDR1 and CDR2 (germline): MNHEY, SVGAGI. The CDR3 totals 14 residues. V was shortened by 7 bases and J by 9 bases, with 21 bases between the two germline ends. The CDR3 sequence is CASTTLLPFASYTF. The CDR3 coding sequence is TGTGCCAGCACCACGTTGCTCCCCTTTGCGAGCTACACCTTC.

V gene TRBV5-1 combines with J gene TRBJ2-4; maybe TRBD2 (6 bases). The CDR3 runs 14 residues. Germline V gene data show CDR1 as SGHRS and CDR2 as YFSETQ. V lost 2 bases and J lost 3, with 9 bases in between. CDR3 protein: CASSLPGDKNIQYF. In DNA, the CDR3 is TGCGCCAGCAGCTTACCGGGGGACAAAAACATTCAGTACTTC.

This chain uses TRBV5-4 with TRBJ2-1; D is uncertain. V gave up 7 bases and J gave up 3 bases, with 14 bases separating them. Looked up from germline, CDR1 is SGHNT and CDR2 is YYREEE (reference sequence). CDR3 length equals 14 residues. The CDR3 DNA reads TGTGCCAGCTCCCTAGGTCCGGACTACAATGAGCAGTTCTTC. Its translation: CASSLGPDYNEQFF.

The chain combines TRBV6-2 or TRBV6-3 with TRBJ2-3; D is undetermined. The CDR3 spans 12 residues. Trimming pared 5 bases from V and 4 bases from J, leaving 7 bases between. Germline V gene sequence: CDR1 MNHEY, CDR2 SVGEGT. The CDR3 protein is CASSTPADTQYF. CDR3 DNA sequence: TGTGCCAGCAGTACCCCAGCAGATACGCAGTATTTT.

This chain links TRBV18 with TRBJ1-1; TRBD1 matches 7 bases. The germline gives CDR1 KGHSH, CDR2 LQKENI. CDR3 size: 14 residues. Germline trimming cut 5 bases from V and 0 bases from J; bases unmatched to any gene: 3. The CDR3 loop is CASSGTAMNTEAFF. The CDR3 DNA sequence: TGTGCCAGCTCAGGGACAGCGATGAACACTGAAGCTTTCTTT.

The chain employs TRBV27 and TRBJ1-2; D is possibly TRBD1 (6 bases). Trimming took off 4 bases at V and 3 bases at J, with 24 bases between the two ends. This CDR3 spans 18 amino acids. Germline V gene sequence: CDR1 MNHEY, CDR2 SMNVEV (reference sequence). In DNA, the CDR3 is TGTGCCAGCAGTTCCCGTTTTATCAGGGGAGTGGTGGACTATGGCTACACCTTC. Its translation: CASSSRFIRGVVDYGYTF.

Comments on this clone: The sample holds other DNA sequences that translate to the same CDR3. This chain joins TRBV29-1 and TRBJ2-3; weak D call: TRBD1 (5 bases). Germline V gene data show CDR1 as SQVTM and CDR2 as ANQGSEA. The CDR3 covers 14 residues. Trimming stripped 3 bases from V and 4 bases from J, with 14 bases between. This CDR3 reads CSVEGQGYADTQYF. The CDR3 bases are TGCAGCGTTGAGGGGCAGGGCTATGCAGATACGCAGTATTTT.

Only one count was recorded for this clone. The V call is TRBV6-5, the J call TRBJ2-7; TRBD1 matches 10 bases. With 6 bases clipped from V and 4 bases from J, the junction kept 3 bases outside the gene matches. The CDR3 is 13 residues long. The V gene's germline CDR1 is MNHEY and CDR2 SVGAGI. The CDR3 region is CASRQDRGYEQYF. The CDR3 bases are TGTGCCAGCAGACAGGACAGGGGGTACGAGCAGTACTTC.